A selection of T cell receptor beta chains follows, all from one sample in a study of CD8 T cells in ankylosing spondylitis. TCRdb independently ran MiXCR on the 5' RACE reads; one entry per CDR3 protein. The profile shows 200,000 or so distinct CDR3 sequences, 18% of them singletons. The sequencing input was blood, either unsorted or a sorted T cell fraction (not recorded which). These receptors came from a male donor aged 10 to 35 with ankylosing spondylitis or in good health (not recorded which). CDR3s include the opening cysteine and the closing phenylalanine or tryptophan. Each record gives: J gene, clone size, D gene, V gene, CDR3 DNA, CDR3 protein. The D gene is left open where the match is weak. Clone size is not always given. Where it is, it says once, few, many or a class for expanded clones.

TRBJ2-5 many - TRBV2 TGTGCCAGCAGTGAAGTAACAGGGCGAGAGACCCAGTACTTC CASSEVTGRETQYF
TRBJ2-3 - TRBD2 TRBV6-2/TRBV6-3 TGTGCCAGCAGTTACCCTAGCGGGAGTGGGACAGATACGCAGTATTTT CASSYPSGSGTDTQYF
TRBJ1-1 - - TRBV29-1 TGCAGCGTTGGAGCGCGGGGGGAGGATGAAGCTTTCTTT CSVGARGEDEAFF
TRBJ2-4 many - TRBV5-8 TGTGCCAGCACCCAAGGGACGCTAGCCAAAAACATTCAGTACTTC CASTQGTLAKNIQYF
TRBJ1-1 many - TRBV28 TGTGCCAGCTCGGGGACACGTGAATCTATGAACACTGAAGCTTTCTTT CASSGTRESMNTEAFF
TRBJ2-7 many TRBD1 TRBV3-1 TGTGCCAGCAGCCCAACACAGGGGCCTGCTGGGGAGCAGTACTTC CASSPTQGPAGEQYF
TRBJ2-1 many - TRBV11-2 TGTGCCAGCAGCTTAGTCGACAGCTCCTACAATGAGCAGTTCTTC CASSLVDSSYNEQFF
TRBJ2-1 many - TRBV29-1 TGCAGCGTTGAAGATATTAGTAGGGCCCAATTTGAGCAGTTCTTC CSVEDISRAQFEQFF
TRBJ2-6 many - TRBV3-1 TGTGCCACTCGAAGCCACTCTGGGGCCAACGTCCTGACTTTC CATRSHSGANVLTF
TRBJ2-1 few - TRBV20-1 TGCAGTGCTAGCCAGACTAGAGGCTACAATGAGCAGTTCTTC CSASQTRGYNEQFF